This T cell receptor beta chain was sequenced for a study of shared T cell receptors in the human thymus. V was cut by 2 bases and J by 3 bases, with 8 bases left in between. The CDR3 is 13 residues long. Germline CDR1 reads SGHDT; CDR2 reads YYEEEE. Sequencing used immunoSEQ multiplex PCR; TCRdb keeps in-frame clones, though not all of them. The data show approximately 730,000 clones, 70% to 90% seen once. These data were also reused for a study on human thymus T cells. This second study says: Corrective cardiac operations yielded the resected thymus tissue.

The sequence derives from a girl in the first two years of life with a congenital heart defect. The sample was thymocytes. The rearrangement joins TRBV5-6 to TRBJ1-2; no clear D gene. The CDR3 spells CASSFSSDYGYTF. The DNA of the CDR3 is TGTGCCAGCAGCTTTTCTTCAGACTATGGCTACACCTTC.